The entry below describes one TCR beta chain. For repertoire sequencing, the TCR beta CDR3 regions were amplified from RNA transcripts. After a first-round RT-PCR with HTBI primers, a second-round multiplex PCR was run. TCRdb re-analysed the multiplex PCR reads in MiXCR, keeping a single row per CDR3 protein. The sample has about 1.2 million distinct CDR3 sequences; less than 45% are singletons. The sample is drawn from a study of Graves' ophthalmopathy and Graves' hyperthyroidism. The V gene's germline CDR1 is MGHDK and CDR2 SYGVNS. The V gene lost 6 bases and the J gene lost 3 bases, with 12 bases spanning the gap. CDR3 length: 15 amino acids.

Sample: peripheral blood or thyroid tissue (not recorded which). The chain links TRBV25-1 to TRBJ1-6; D gene unclear. This receptor was identified in an adult man with Graves' hyperthyroidism. The DNA for the CDR3 is TGTGCCAGCAGCCCTCCATCGAACTATAATTCACCCCTCCACTTT. This codes for CASSPPSNYNSPLHF.